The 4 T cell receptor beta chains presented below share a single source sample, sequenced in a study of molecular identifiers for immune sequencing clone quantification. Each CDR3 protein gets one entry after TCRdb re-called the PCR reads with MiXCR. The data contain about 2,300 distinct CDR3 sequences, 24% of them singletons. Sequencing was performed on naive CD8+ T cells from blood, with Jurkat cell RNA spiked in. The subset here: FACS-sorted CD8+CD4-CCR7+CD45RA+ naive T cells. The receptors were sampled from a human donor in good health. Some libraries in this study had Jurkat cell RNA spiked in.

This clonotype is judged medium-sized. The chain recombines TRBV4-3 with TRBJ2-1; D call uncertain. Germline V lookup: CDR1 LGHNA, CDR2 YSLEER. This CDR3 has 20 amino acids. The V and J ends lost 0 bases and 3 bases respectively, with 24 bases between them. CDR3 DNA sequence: TGCGCCAGCAGCCAAGATCGTAGGTCCGACGTCCCGTATCTCTACAATGAGCAGTTCTTC. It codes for CASSQDRRSDVPYLYNEQFF.

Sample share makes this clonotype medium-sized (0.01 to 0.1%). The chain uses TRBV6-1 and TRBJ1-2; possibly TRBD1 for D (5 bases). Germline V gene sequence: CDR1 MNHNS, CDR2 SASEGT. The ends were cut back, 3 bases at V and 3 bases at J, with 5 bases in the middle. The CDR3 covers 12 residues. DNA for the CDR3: TGTGCCAGCAGTGACAGGGACTATGGCTACACCTTC. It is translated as CASSDRDYGYTF.

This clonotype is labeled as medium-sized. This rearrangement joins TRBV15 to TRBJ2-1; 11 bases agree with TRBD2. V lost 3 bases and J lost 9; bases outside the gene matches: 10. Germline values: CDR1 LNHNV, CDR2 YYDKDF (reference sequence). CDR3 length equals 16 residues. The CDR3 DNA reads TGTGCCACCAGCAGTAGTCGACTAGCGGGAAAGGGTGAGCAGTTCTTC. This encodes CATSSSRLAGKGEQFF. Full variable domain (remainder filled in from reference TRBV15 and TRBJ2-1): DAMVIQNPRYQVTQFGKPVTLSCSQTLNHNVMYWYQQKSSQAPKLLFHYYDKDFNNEADTPDNFQSRRPNTSFCFLDIRSPGLGDTAMYLCATSSSRLAGKGEQFFGPGTRLTVL.

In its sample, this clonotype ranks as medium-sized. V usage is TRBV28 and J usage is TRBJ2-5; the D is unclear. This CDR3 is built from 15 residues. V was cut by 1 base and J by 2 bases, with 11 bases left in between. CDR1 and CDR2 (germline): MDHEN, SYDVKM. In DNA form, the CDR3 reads TGTGCCAGCAGTTTATTTCCAACCTCACAAGAGACCCAGTACTTC. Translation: CASSLFPTSQETQYF.